The source of this T cell receptor beta chain is a study of cytomegalovirus exposure and HLA in healthy donors. In regard to this clone: The antigen remains unidentified.

Study-level points and caveats: The records held CMV serostatus as the only immune exposure information.

The CDR3 contains 16 residues. J lost 3 bases, V lost 5 bases, and 8 bases had no gene match. Germline assignment: CDR1 SGHTA and CDR2 FQGTGA. The PCR had 60 Vbeta and 13 Jbeta primers. Here immunoSEQ multiplex PCR was the method, and the copy in TCRdb shows in-frame clones only, minus some. The sample includes about 77,000 clones. This clonotype was obtained from a man aged 50-60 years in good health and CMV-seropositive. This chain joins TRBV7-3 and TRBJ2-5; 11 bases are a match to TRBD1. The sequenced sample was PBMCs. CDR3 loop: CASSPGGGQGEETQYF. CDR3 nucleotides: TGTGCCAGCAGCCCAGGAGGGGGACAGGGGGAAGAGACCCAGTACTTC.